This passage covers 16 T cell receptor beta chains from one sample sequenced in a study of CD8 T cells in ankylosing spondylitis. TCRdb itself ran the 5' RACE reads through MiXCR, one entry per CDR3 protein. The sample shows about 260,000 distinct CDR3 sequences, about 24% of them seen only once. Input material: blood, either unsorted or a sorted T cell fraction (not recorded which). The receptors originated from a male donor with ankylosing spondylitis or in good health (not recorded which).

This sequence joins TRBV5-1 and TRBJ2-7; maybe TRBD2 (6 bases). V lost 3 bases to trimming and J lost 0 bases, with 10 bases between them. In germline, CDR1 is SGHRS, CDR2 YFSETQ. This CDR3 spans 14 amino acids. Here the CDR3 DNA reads TGCGCCAGCAGCTCCCAGGGAGGCTCCTACGAGCAGTACTTC. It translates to CASSSQGGSYEQYF.

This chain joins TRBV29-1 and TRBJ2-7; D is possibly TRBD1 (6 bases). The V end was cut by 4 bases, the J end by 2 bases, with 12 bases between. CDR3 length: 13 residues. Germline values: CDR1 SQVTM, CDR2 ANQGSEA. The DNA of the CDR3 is TGCAGCGTTGCACGACAGGTTGCCTACGAGCAGTACTTC. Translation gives CSVARQVAYEQYF.

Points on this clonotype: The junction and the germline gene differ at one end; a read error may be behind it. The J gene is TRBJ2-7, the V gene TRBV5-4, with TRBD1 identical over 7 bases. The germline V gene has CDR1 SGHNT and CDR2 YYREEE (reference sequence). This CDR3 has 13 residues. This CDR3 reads CASSSTGSYEQCF. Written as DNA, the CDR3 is TGTGCCAGCAGCTCGACAGGGTCGTACGAGCAGTGCTTC.

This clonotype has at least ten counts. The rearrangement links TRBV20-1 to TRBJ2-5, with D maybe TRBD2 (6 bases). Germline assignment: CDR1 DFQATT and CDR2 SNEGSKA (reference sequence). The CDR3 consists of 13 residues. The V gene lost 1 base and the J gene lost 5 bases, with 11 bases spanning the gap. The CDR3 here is CSARGGGTETQYF. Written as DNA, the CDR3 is TGCAGTGCTAGAGGTGGAGGGACGGAGACCCAGTACTTC.

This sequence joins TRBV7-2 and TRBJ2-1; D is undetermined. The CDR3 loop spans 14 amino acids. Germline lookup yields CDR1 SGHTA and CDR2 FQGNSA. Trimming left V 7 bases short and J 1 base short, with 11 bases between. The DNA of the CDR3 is TGTGCCAGCACCTCCGACCAATCCTACAATGAGCAGTTCTTC. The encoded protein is CASTSDQSYNEQFF. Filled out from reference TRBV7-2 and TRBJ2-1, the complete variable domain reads GAGVSQSPSNKVTEKGKDVELRCDPISGHTALYWYRQSLGQGLEFLIYFQGNSAPDKSGLPSDRFSAERTGGSVSTLTIQRTQQEDSAVYLCASTSDQSYNEQFFGPGTRLTVL.

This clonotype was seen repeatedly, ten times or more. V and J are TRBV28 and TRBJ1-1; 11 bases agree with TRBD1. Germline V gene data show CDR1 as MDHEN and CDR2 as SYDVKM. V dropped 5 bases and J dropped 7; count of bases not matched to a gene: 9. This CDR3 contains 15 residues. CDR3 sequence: CASSPRDRGLSEAFF. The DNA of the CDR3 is TGTGCCAGCAGTCCCCGGGACAGGGGGTTGAGTGAAGCTTTCTTT.

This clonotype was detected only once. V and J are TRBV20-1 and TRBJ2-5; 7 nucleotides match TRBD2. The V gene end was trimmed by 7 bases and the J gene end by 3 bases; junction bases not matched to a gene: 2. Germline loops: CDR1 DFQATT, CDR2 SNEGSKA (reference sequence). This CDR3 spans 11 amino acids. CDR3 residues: CSVRGEETQYF. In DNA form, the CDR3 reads TGCAGTGTACGGGGGGAAGAGACCCAGTACTTC.

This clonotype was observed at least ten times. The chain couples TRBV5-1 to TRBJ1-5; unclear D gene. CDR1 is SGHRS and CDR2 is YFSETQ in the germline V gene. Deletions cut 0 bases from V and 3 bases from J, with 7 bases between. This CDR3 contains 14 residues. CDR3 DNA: TGCGCCAGCAGCTTGGCCGGGATCAATCAGCCCCAGCATTTT. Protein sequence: CASSLAGINQPQHF. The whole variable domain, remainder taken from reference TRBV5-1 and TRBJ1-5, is KAGVTQTPRYLIKTRGQQVTLSCSPISGHRSVSWYQQTPGQGLQFLFEYFSETQRNKGNFPGRFSGRQFSNSRSEMNVSTLELGDSALYLCASSLAGINQPQHFGDGTRLSIL.

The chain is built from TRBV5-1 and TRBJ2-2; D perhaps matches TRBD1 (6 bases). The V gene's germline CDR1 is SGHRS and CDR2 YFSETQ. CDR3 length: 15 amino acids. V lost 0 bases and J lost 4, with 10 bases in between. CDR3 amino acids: CASSLVQGSTGELFF. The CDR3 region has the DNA TGCGCCAGCAGCTTGGTACAGGGAAGCACCGGGGAGCTGTTTTTT.

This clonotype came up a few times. In nucleotides, the CDR3 is TGTGCCAGCAGTTTACTTGCGGGGTCCTCCTACGAGCAGTACTTC. Its translation is CASSLLAGSSYEQYF. J is TRBJ2-7 and V is TRBV12-3 or TRBV12-4; D might be TRBD2 (6 bases). The CDR3 length is 15 residues. Trimming took 2 bases from V and 0 from J, leaving 11 bases between them.

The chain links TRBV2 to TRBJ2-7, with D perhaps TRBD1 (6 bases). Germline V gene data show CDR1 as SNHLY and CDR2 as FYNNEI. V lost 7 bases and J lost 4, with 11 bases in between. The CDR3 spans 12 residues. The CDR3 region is CASTGDGYEQYF. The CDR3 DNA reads TGTGCCAGCACAGGGGACGGTTACGAGCAGTACTTC.

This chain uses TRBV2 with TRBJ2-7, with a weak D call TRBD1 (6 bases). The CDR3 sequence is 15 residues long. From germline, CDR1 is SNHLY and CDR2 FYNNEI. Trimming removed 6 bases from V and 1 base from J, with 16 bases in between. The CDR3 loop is CASRNRTAASYEQYF. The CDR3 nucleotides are TGTGCCAGCAGGAACAGGACAGCTGCGTCCTACGAGCAGTACTTC.

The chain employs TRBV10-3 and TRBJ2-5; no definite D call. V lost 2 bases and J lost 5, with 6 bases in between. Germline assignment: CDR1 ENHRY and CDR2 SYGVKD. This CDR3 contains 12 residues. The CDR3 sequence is CAISEPGETQYF. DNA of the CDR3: TGTGCCATCAGTGAGCCCGGGGAGACCCAGTACTTC.

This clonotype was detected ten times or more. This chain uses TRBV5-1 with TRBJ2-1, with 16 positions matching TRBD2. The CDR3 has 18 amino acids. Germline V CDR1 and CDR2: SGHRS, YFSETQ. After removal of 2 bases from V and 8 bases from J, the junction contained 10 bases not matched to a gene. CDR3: CASSFVPTGLAGGDEQFF. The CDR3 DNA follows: TGCGCCAGCAGCTTCGTACCCACGGGACTAGCGGGGGGGGATGAGCAGTTCTTC.

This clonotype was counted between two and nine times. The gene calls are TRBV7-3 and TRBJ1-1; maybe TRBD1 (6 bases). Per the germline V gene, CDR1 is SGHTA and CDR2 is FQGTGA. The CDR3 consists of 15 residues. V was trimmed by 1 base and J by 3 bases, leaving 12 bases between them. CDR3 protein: CASSLMGGVDTEAFF. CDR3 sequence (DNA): TGTGCCAGCAGCTTAATGGGGGGCGTAGACACTGAAGCTTTCTTT.

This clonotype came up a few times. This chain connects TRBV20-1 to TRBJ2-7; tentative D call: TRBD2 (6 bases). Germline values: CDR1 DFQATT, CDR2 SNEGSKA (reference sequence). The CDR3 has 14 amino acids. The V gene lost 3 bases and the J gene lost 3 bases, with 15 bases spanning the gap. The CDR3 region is CSASSAAGGYEQYF. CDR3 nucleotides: TGCAGTGCTAGTTCGGCCGCCGGGGGCTACGAGCAGTACTTC.